These 22 T cell receptor beta chains originate from one sample sequenced in a study of tumor-infiltrating lymphocytes in localized non-small cell lung cancer (TCRdb year 2021). The library was made by the immunoSEQ multiplex PCR assay. Drawn from immuneACCESS, this table holds only the in-frame rearrangements with V and J called that TCRdb kept. Clones are partly lost; checked studies trace under half to an unresolved V gene and leave the rest unexplained. A total of under 7,500 clones appear in this sample, about 69% of them only once. The biggest ten clones account for roughly an eighth of the sample. Input material: lung tumor tissue. All receptors come from a human donor with non-small cell lung cancer.

The chain carries TRBV19 and TRBJ1-1; tentative D call: TRBD1 (5 bases). Looked up from germline, CDR1 is LNHDA and CDR2 is SQIVND (reference sequence). The CDR3 is made up of 15 amino acids. V lost 3 bases to trimming and J lost 0 bases, with 11 bases between them. The CDR3 region has the DNA TGTGCCAGTAGTATCAATGGGGCTTTGAACACTGAAGCTTTCTTT. Its protein product is CASSINGALNTEAFF.

V and J are TRBV10-2 and TRBJ1-1; possible D gene TRBD1, 6 bases. The CDR3 is 14 amino acids. CDR1 and CDR2 from the germline V gene are WSHSY and SAAADI. The V end lost 8 bases, the J end lost 0 bases, and 13 bases lay between the germline ends. Written as DNA, the CDR3 is TGCGCCAGCGGACGAGGACAGATGAACACTGAAGCTTTCTTT. As protein: CASGRGQMNTEAFF.

V gene TRBV5-6 combines with J gene TRBJ2-1; possible D gene TRBD2, 6 bases. Looked up from germline, CDR1 is SGHDT and CDR2 is YYEEEE. The CDR3 is 16 residues long. The V gene lost 0 bases and the J gene lost 0 bases, with 10 bases spanning the gap. CDR3 residues: CASSLVASASYNEQFF. In nucleotides, the CDR3 is TGTGCCAGCAGCTTGGTTGCTAGCGCCTCCTACAATGAGCAGTTCTTC.

The chain is built from TRBV6-1 and TRBJ1-1; D remains unclear. The germline V and J ends were trimmed by 6 bases and 5 bases, with 13 bases remaining between them. CDR3 length: 13 amino acids. Germline CDR1 reads MNHNS; CDR2 reads SASEGT. CDR3 in amino acids: CASRIGLRTEAFF. The DNA for the CDR3 is TGTGCCAGCAGGATCGGGTTGAGGACTGAAGCTTTCTTT.

The table lists this clone with a few counts. V is TRBV5-4 and J is TRBJ2-5; a possible D gene is TRBD1 (5 bases). The V gene's germline CDR1 is SGHNT and CDR2 YYREEE (reference sequence). This CDR3 comprises 14 residues. Deletions cut 2 bases from V and 1 base from J, with 9 bases between. Here the CDR3 reads CASSFETAQETQYF. CDR3 in DNA: TGTGCCAGCAGCTTCGAGACAGCCCAAGAGACCCAGTACTTC.

V is TRBV11-2 and J is TRBJ2-4, with 11 bases lining up with TRBD2. The CDR3 runs to 13 residues. J was trimmed by 9 bases and V by 5 bases; bases with no gene match: 3. CDR1 and CDR2 (germline): SGHAT, FQNNGV. The CDR3 DNA is TGTGCCAGCAGCCGGACTAGCGGGTCCATTCAGTACTTC. Translated, it gives CASSRTSGSIQYF.

The chain links TRBV5-1 to TRBJ1-6, with a weak D call TRBD1 (5 bases). Trimming took 4 bases from V and 9 from J, leaving 17 bases between them. The CDR3 runs to 15 residues. CDR1 SGHRS and CDR2 YFSETQ come from the germline V gene. DNA for the CDR3: TGCGCCAGCAGCCCCACGGCAGGGCTCGGTTCACCCCTCCACTTT. Its protein is CASSPTAGLGSPLHF. Drawing the rest from reference TRBV5-1 and TRBJ1-6, the complete variable domain is KAGVTQTPRYLIKTRGQQVTLSCSPISGHRSVSWYQQTPGQGLQFLFEYFSETQRNKGNFPGRFSGRQFSNSRSEMNVSTLELGDSALYLCASSPTAGLGSPLHFGNGTRLTVT.

This chain links TRBV5-1 with TRBJ1-2; D unclear. V lost 2 bases, J lost 3 bases, and 14 bases lay in between. Germline lookup yields CDR1 SGHRS and CDR2 YFSETQ. The CDR3 runs to 15 residues. CDR3 sequence (DNA): TGCGCCAGCAGCTTAGACCCCCTCACAGACTATGGCTACACCTTC. This gives the protein CASSLDPLTDYGYTF.

The genes are TRBV4-2 and TRBJ2-5; D not certain. CDR1 and CDR2 from the germline V gene are LGHNA and YNFKEQ. V shed 1 base and J shed 4 bases, with 13 bases lying between them. The CDR3 is 15 amino acids. The CDR3 sequence is CASSQGQVVAETQYF. In DNA form, the CDR3 reads TGTGCCAGCAGCCAAGGTCAGGTGGTGGCAGAGACCCAGTACTTC.

V is TRBV28 and J is TRBJ2-3, with TRBD2 matching over 7 bases. Germline CDR1 reads MDHEN; CDR2 reads SYDVKM. The CDR3 totals 16 residues. J gave up 1 base and V 6 bases, and 10 bases lay outside the gene matches. The DNA of the CDR3 is TGTGCCAGCAGCCCCTATGGAACTAGCGGCACAGATACGCAGTATTTT. Encoded protein: CASSPYGTSGTDTQYF.

This chain links TRBV9 with TRBJ2-3; the D is unclear. Germline lookup yields CDR1 SGDLS and CDR2 YYNGEE. This CDR3 has 13 amino acids. Trimming cost V 0 bases and J 7 bases, with 9 bases left between them. The DNA for the CDR3 is TGTGCCAGCAGCGTAGTCGGAGTGAATACGCAGTATTTT. This translates into CASSVVGVNTQYF.

This chain links TRBV5-1 with TRBJ2-7; D gene unclear. The V gene's germline CDR1 is SGHRS and CDR2 YFSETQ. The V end was cut by 1 base, the J end by 0 bases, with 8 bases between. The CDR3 extends over 14 amino acids. The DNA for the CDR3 is TGCGCCAGCAGCTTGACAGCCAGCTCCTACGAGCAGTACTTC. Encoded protein: CASSLTASSYEQYF. Drawing the rest from reference TRBV5-1 and TRBJ2-7, the complete variable domain is KAGVTQTPRYLIKTRGQQVTLSCSPISGHRSVSWYQQTPGQGLQFLFEYFSETQRNKGNFPGRFSGRQFSNSRSEMNVSTLELGDSALYLCASSLTASSYEQYFGPGTRLTVT.

The chain recombines TRBV6-5 with TRBJ1-2; 10 bases map to TRBD1. This CDR3 is built from 15 residues. V lost 5 bases, J lost 3 bases, and 6 bases stayed unmatched. In germline, CDR1 is MNHEY, CDR2 SVGAGI. In DNA, the CDR3 is TGTGCCAGCAGTCACGGACAGGGGGGGTACTATGGCTACACCTTC. As protein: CASSHGQGGYYGYTF.

This chain links TRBV7-2 with TRBJ2-7; TRBD1 matches 9 bases. The germline gives CDR1 SGHTA, CDR2 FQGNSA. The CDR3 contains 13 residues. J gave up 6 bases and V 3 bases, and 3 bases lay outside the gene matches. The CDR3, as DNA: TGTGCCAGCAGCTTGGACAGGGGAGGCGAGCAGTACGTC. Its protein is CASSLDRGGEQYV.

A single count supports this clone. The chain joins TRBV5-4 to TRBJ2-1; 7 nucleotides match TRBD1. The V gene end was trimmed by 5 bases and the J gene end by 4 bases; junction bases not matched to a gene: 6. Germline-derived CDR1 and CDR2 are SGHNT and YYREEE (reference sequence). The CDR3 has 14 residues. The CDR3 region has the DNA TGTGCCAGCAGTCGGACAGGTACATACAATGAGCAGTTCTTC. Translated, it gives CASSRTGTYNEQFF.

Relative to its sample, this clone is large. This rearrangement joins TRBV7-2 to TRBJ2-4; no clear D. V lost 1 base to trimming and J lost 7 bases, with 14 bases between them. Germline V gene lookup returns CDR1 SGHTA and CDR2 FQGNSA. CDR3 size: 15 residues. CDR3 nucleotides: TGTGCCAGCAGCTTAGTTAAGGGTGAAGGGAACATTCAGTACTTC. It yields the protein CASSLVKGEGNIQYF.

This chain links TRBV5-1 with TRBJ2-3; weak D call: TRBD1 (5 bases). This CDR3 contains 14 residues. Germline assignment: CDR1 SGHRS and CDR2 YFSETQ. Trimming took 0 bases from V and 8 from J, leaving 13 bases between them. This chain's CDR3 is CASSLVTEVGTQYF. The CDR3 coding sequence is TGCGCCAGCAGCTTGGTGACAGAAGTCGGTACGCAGTATTTT.

This clone was counted between two and nine times. V usage is TRBV5-6 and J usage is TRBJ2-7, with D possibly matching TRBD1 (5 bases). V was pared by 4 bases and J by 4 bases, with 18 bases between. The CDR3 sequence is 15 residues long. Looked up from germline, CDR1 is SGHDT and CDR2 is YYEEEE. Here the CDR3 reads CASSPFKGATYEQYV. For the CDR3, the DNA is TGTGCCAGCAGCCCCTTTAAAGGGGCAACATACGAGCAGTACGTC.

The gene calls are TRBV5-8 and TRBJ1-2; 7 bases map to TRBD1. V dropped 6 bases and J dropped 1; count of bases not matched to a gene: 9. CDR1 and CDR2 (germline): SGHTS, YDEGEE. The CDR3 runs 15 residues. Here the CDR3 reads CASTRDRAFNYGYTF. CDR3 DNA: TGTGCCAGCACCCGAGACAGGGCATTTAACTATGGCTACACCTTC. The variable domain in full, completed from reference TRBV5-8 and TRBJ1-2, reads EAGVTQSPTHLIKTRGQQATLRCSPISGHTSVYWYQQALGLGLQFLLWYDEGEERNRGNFPPRFSGRQFPNYSSELNVNALELEDSALYLCASTRDRAFNYGYTFGSGTRLTVV.

V is TRBV12-5 and J is TRBJ1-3; D unclear. The CDR3 loop spans 17 amino acids. The germline CDR1 and CDR2 sequences are LGHNT and FRNRAP. V was pared by 5 bases and J by 0 bases, with 17 bases between. The CDR3 spells CASGPDLAGLSGNTIYF. The CDR3 DNA sequence: TGTGCTAGTGGTCCGGATCTGGCCGGGCTCTCTGGAAACACCATATATTTT.

This clone showed up just a few times. J is TRBJ1-2 and V is TRBV9; D not certain. Germline CDR1 SGDLS, CDR2 YYNGEE. CDR3 length: 15 residues. Deletions cut 4 bases from V and 0 bases from J, with 13 bases between. The DNA of the CDR3 is TGTGCCAGCAGCTTTCTAGAGCTTCCTAACTATGGCTACACCTTC. It codes for CASSFLELPNYGYTF.

V is TRBV4-3 and J is TRBJ1-4; no definite D call. The V end was cut by 4 bases, the J end by 0 bases, with 9 bases between. The CDR3 is made up of 15 amino acids. Germline-derived CDR1 and CDR2 are LGHNA and YSLEER. The CDR3 sequence: CASSRAFATNEKLFF. The CDR3 region has the DNA TGCGCCAGCAGCCGAGCGTTTGCAACTAATGAAAAACTGTTTTTT.